This passage covers 10 T cell receptor beta chains from one sample sequenced in a study of molecular identifiers for immune sequencing clone quantification. Each CDR3 protein gets one entry after TCRdb re-called the PCR reads with MiXCR. The sample includes about 640,000 distinct CDR3 sequences, approximately 20% of them seen just once. The sequenced sample was naive CD8+ T cells from blood, with Jurkat cell RNA spiked in. The subset denotes: FACS-sorted CD8+CD4-CCR7+CD45RA+ naive T cells. These TCRs come from a human donor in good health. Some libraries in this study had Jurkat cell RNA spiked in.

There are many counts of this clonotype. J is TRBJ1-1 and V is TRBV5-8; 9 bases map to TRBD1. Germline-derived CDR1 and CDR2 are SGHTS and YDEGEE. The CDR3 extends over 16 amino acids. Trimming at V came to 5 bases and at J to 1 base, leaving 9 bases not matched to a gene. This chain's CDR3 is CASSWGQGSANTEAFF. For the CDR3, the DNA is TGTGCCAGCAGTTGGGGACAGGGTTCGGCGAACACTGAAGCTTTCTTT.

This clonotype was recorded at least ten times. CDR3 in amino acids: CASSSLRGLVEKLFF. The CDR3 DNA follows: TGTGCCAGCAGTTCGCTCCGTGGGTTGGTTGAAAAACTGTTTTTT. The chain employs TRBV28 and TRBJ1-4; D is unclear. CDR3 size: 15 residues. Germline CDR1 MDHEN, CDR2 SYDVKM. Trimming pared 4 bases from V and 7 bases from J, leaving 16 bases between.

V gene TRBV27 combines with J gene TRBJ2-7; D possibly corresponds to TRBD1 (7 bases). V lost 0 bases and J lost 3, with 15 bases in between. CDR3 length: 16 amino acids. Germline loops: CDR1 MNHEY, CDR2 SMNVEV (reference sequence). The CDR3 here is CASSLSGPQGGYEQYF. The CDR3 nucleotides are TGTGCCAGCAGTTTATCAGGCCCCCAGGGGGGCTACGAGCAGTACTTC.

In its sample, this clonotype was seen many times. The V and J genes are TRBV28 and TRBJ2-7; weak D call: TRBD2 (5 bases). The germline V and J ends were trimmed by 1 base and 1 base, with 8 bases remaining between them. This CDR3 is built from 14 residues. The germline gives CDR1 MDHEN, CDR2 SYDVKM. CDR3 sequence: CASSLFGLSYEQYF. In DNA, the CDR3 is TGTGCCAGCAGTTTATTCGGACTGTCCTACGAGCAGTACTTC.

The chain has TRBV11-3 and TRBJ1-4, with D unclear. CDR3 length: 16 residues. CDR1 is SGHNT, CDR2 YENEEA, per germline. Trimming cost V 6 bases and J 7 bases, with 21 bases left between them. As DNA, the CDR3 is TGTGCCAGCAGACCATTTGGGAGCTTCTTACTTGAAAAACTGTTTTTT. Its translation is CASRPFGSFLLEKLFF.

This clonotype was observed many times. The gene calls are TRBV20-1 and TRBJ1-1; 8 bases line up with TRBD1. Germline V CDR1 and CDR2: DFQATT, SNEGSKA (reference sequence). After removal of 2 bases from V and 1 base from J, the junction contained 12 bases not matched to a gene. This CDR3 has 17 residues. The CDR3: CSARTLGAGGWNTEAFF. CDR3 bases: TGCAGTGCTAGAACTCTCGGAGCAGGGGGCTGGAACACTGAAGCTTTCTTT.

The rearrangement uses TRBV7-9 and TRBJ2-5; a weak D match, TRBD1 (5 bases). This CDR3 contains 14 residues. With 8 bases removed from V and 0 bases from J, the gap between germline ends came to 13 bases. The germline V gene has CDR1 SEHNR and CDR2 FQNEAQ (reference sequence). CDR3 sequence (DNA): TGTGCCAGCGGACACCCCAGGTACCAAGAGACCCAGTACTTC. Residues: CASGHPRYQETQYF.

This clonotype was seen at least ten times. V usage is TRBV2 and J usage is TRBJ2-1; TRBD2 matches at 12 bases. The ends lost 4 bases at V and 9 bases at J; junction bases unmatched: 4. Germline CDR1 SNHLY, CDR2 FYNNEI. The CDR3 spans 14 residues. In DNA, the CDR3 is TGTGCCAGCAGTGGACTAGCGGGAGATGGTGAGCAGTTCTTC. It is translated as CASSGLAGDGEQFF. The full variable domain, completed using reference TRBV2 and TRBJ2-1, is EPEVTQTPSHQVTQMGQEVILRCVPISNHLYFYWYRQILGQKVEFLVSFYNNEISEKSEIFDDQFSVERPDGSNFTLKIRSTKLEDSAMYFCASSGLAGDGEQFFGPGTRLTVL.

Ten or more counts support this clonotype. This chain connects TRBV5-1 to TRBJ1-6; D is undetermined. The ends were cut back, 7 bases at V and 8 bases at J, with 10 bases in the middle. Germline lookup yields CDR1 SGHRS and CDR2 YFSETQ. The CDR3 sequence is 12 residues long. CDR3 bases: TGCGCCAGCGCTGTCTTATATTCACCCCTCCACTTT. This sequence encodes CASAVLYSPLHF. The full variable domain, completed using reference TRBV5-1 and TRBJ1-6, is KAGVTQTPRYLIKTRGQQVTLSCSPISGHRSVSWYQQTPGQGLQFLFEYFSETQRNKGNFPGRFSGRQFSNSRSEMNVSTLELGDSALYLCASAVLYSPLHFGNGTRLTVT.

This clonotype came up many times. CDR3 amino acids: CASSYSGVPYEQYF. Written as DNA, the CDR3 is TGTGCCAGCAGTTACTCCGGGGTGCCATACGAGCAGTACTTC. The chain recombines TRBV6-2 or TRBV6-3 with TRBJ2-7; a weak D match, TRBD2 (5 bases). The CDR3 totals 14 residues. CDR1 and CDR2 (germline): MNHEY, SVGEGT. V was trimmed by 0 bases and J by 4 bases, leaving 10 bases between them.